These 20 T cell receptor beta chains came from one sample sequenced in a study of PD-1 blockade in classical Hodgkin lymphoma. Assay: immunoSEQ multiplex PCR; the TCRdb copy retains only in-frame clones and omits some. The table includes 25,000 to 35,000 clones, 65% to 80% detected once. Time point meaning: cycle 4 day 1 (C4D1), after less than seven weeks of nivolumab. All patients relapsed after autologous stem cell transplantation, and brentuximab vedotin exposure varied. Sequencing was performed on peripheral blood mononuclear cells (PBMCs), taken before the fourth cycle of nivolumab. The receptors derive from a human donor with classical Hodgkin lymphoma.

This clone was seen a few times. The CDR3 sequence is CASSYSTREAFF. As DNA, the CDR3 is TGTGCCAGCAGTTACTCAACGAGGGAGGCTTTCTTT. This chain uses TRBV6-6 with TRBJ1-1; the D is unclear. The length of the CDR3 is 12 residues. Looked up from germline, CDR1 is MNHNY and CDR2 is SVGAGI (reference sequence). V was pared by 0 bases and J by 11 bases, with 10 bases between.

This sequence joins TRBV7-2 and TRBJ1-4; D remains ambiguous. Trimming shortened V by 1 base and J by 8 bases, and 8 bases separated the two germline ends. CDR3 length: 13 residues. The V gene's germline CDR1 is SGHTA and CDR2 FQGNSA. CDR3: CASSLVGTEKLFF. CDR3 nucleotides: TGTGCCAGCAGCTTAGTGGGTACGGAAAAACTGTTTTTT. Filled out from reference TRBV7-2 and TRBJ1-4, the complete variable domain reads GAGVSQSPSNKVTEKGKDVELRCDPISGHTALYWYRQSLGQGLEFLIYFQGNSAPDKSGLPSDRFSAERTGGSVSTLTIQRTQQEDSAVYLCASSLVGTEKLFFGSGTQLSVL.

The chain is built from TRBV28 and TRBJ1-1, with a possible D match to TRBD1 (6 bases). The CDR3 runs to 16 residues. Trimming removed 3 bases from V and 0 bases from J, with 14 bases in between. CDR1 is MDHEN, CDR2 SYDVKM, per germline. The CDR3 here is CASSFFSTGLNTEAFF. In DNA form, the CDR3 reads TGTGCCAGCAGTTTTTTCTCGACAGGTCTGAACACTGAAGCTTTCTTT. The whole variable domain, filled in from reference TRBV28 and TRBJ1-1, reads DVKVTQSSRYLVKRTGEKVFLECVQDMDHENMFWYRQDPGLGLRLIYFSYDVKMKEKGDIPEGYSVSREKKERFSLILESASTNQTSMYLCASSFFSTGLNTEAFFGQGTRLTVV.

The rearrangement uses TRBV21-1 and TRBJ1-5; the DNA was not used to check the table's D call, TRBD1. TRBV21-1 is a pseudogene. This CDR3 has 17 amino acids. Here the CDR3 reads CASSILAGTGFGQPQHF. CDR3 bases: TGTGCCAGCAGCATACTTGCCGGGACAGGGTTTGGACAGCCCCAGCATTTT.

By proportion, this clone is medium-sized. The chain links TRBV7-2 to TRBJ1-6, with TRBD1 identical over 7 bases. The CDR3 runs 14 residues. The J segment lost 7 bases and the V segment lost 5 bases, leaving 5 bases of the junction unmatched. Looked up from germline, CDR1 is SGHTA and CDR2 is FQGNSA. The CDR3 DNA reads TGTGCCAGCAGCCTCGGGACAGTAAATTCACCCCTCCACTTT. Its translation is CASSLGTVNSPLHF.

The chain is built from TRBV7-2 and TRBJ1-1; perhaps TRBD1 as D (5 bases). The CDR3 is made up of 13 amino acids. CDR1 and CDR2 from the germline V gene are SGHTA and FQGNSA. V lost 5 bases and J lost 3, with 10 bases in between. The CDR3 nucleotides read TGTGCCAGCAGCCAAGTGACAGACACTGAAGCTTTCTTT. Encoded protein: CASSQVTDTEAFF.

V gene TRBV30 combines with J gene TRBJ1-2; no definite D call. Trimming cost V 0 bases and J 6 bases, with 8 bases left between them. Per the germline V gene, CDR1 is GTSNPN and CDR2 is SVGIG (reference sequence). This CDR3 has 12 amino acids. The DNA of the CDR3 is TGTGCCTGGAGTGTAACCCGTAATGGCTACACCTTC. It translates to CAWSVTRNGYTF.

V and J are TRBV7-2 and TRBJ2-7; no clear D gene. Germline assignment: CDR1 SGHTA and CDR2 FQGNSA. V was pared by 0 bases and J by 3 bases, with 12 bases between. The CDR3 has 15 amino acids. CDR3 amino acids: CASSLAQSFHYEQYF. CDR3 bases: TGTGCCAGCAGCTTAGCGCAAAGTTTCCACTACGAGCAGTACTTC.

This chain uses TRBV4-3 with TRBJ1-6; 9 bases are shared with TRBD1. This CDR3 region has 17 residues. Germline CDR1 LGHNA, CDR2 YSLEER. With V trimmed by 4 bases and J by 7 bases, 11 bases remained unmatched. The chain's CDR3 is CASSPAGTGSVNSPLHF. Written as DNA, the CDR3 is TGCGCCAGCAGCCCAGCCGGGACAGGGAGCGTGAATTCACCCCTCCACTTT.

CDR3 in amino acids: CASSFFSRGFDNEQFF. CDR3 sequence (DNA): TGTGCCAGCAGCTTCTTTTCAAGAGGGTTCGACAATGAGCAGTTCTTC. The chain links TRBV5-4 to TRBJ2-1; maybe TRBD2 (5 bases). The V end was cut by 2 bases, the J end by 5 bases, with 17 bases between. The CDR3 is 16 amino acids. Germline assignment: CDR1 SGHNT and CDR2 YYREEE (reference sequence).

V gene TRBV5-1 combines with J gene TRBJ2-4; D is tentatively TRBD1 or TRBD2 (5 bases each). Trimming removed 7 bases at V and 7 bases at J, with 18 bases between. The length of the CDR3 is 14 residues. The germline CDR1 and CDR2 sequences are SGHRS and YFSETQ. CDR3: CASGTGTVSNIQYF. In DNA, the CDR3 is TGCGCCAGCGGTACCGGGACCGTGAGTAACATTCAGTACTTC. The whole variable domain, filled in from reference TRBV5-1 and TRBJ2-4, reads KAGVTQTPRYLIKTRGQQVTLSCSPISGHRSVSWYQQTPGQGLQFLFEYFSETQRNKGNFPGRFSGRQFSNSRSEMNVSTLELGDSALYLCASGTGTVSNIQYFGAGTRLSVL.

The table lists this clone with a few counts. This CDR3 is CASESNTGELFF. The CDR3, as DNA: TGTGCCAGCGAATCGAACACCGGGGAGCTGTTTTTT. The gene calls are TRBV28 and TRBJ2-2, with D unclear. The V gene lost 8 bases and the J gene lost 0 bases, with 4 bases spanning the gap. This CDR3 has 12 residues. The germline gives CDR1 MDHEN, CDR2 SYDVKM.

The rearrangement links TRBV7-2 to TRBJ1-5; no definite D call. Per the germline V gene, CDR1 is SGHTA and CDR2 is FQGNSA. The V end was cut by 5 bases, the J end by 6 bases, with 11 bases between. The CDR3 totals 13 residues. CDR3: CASSPSWGQPQHF. The CDR3 DNA reads as TGTGCCAGCAGCCCGAGTTGGGGTCAGCCCCAGCATTTT. Full variable domain (missing parts from reference TRBV7-2 and TRBJ1-5): GAGVSQSPSNKVTEKGKDVELRCDPISGHTALYWYRQSLGQGLEFLIYFQGNSAPDKSGLPSDRFSAERTGGSVSTLTIQRTQQEDSAVYLCASSPSWGQPQHFGDGTRLSIL.

The gene calls are TRBV27 and TRBJ2-3, with a weak D call TRBD1 (6 bases). The CDR3 consists of 15 residues. Germline loops: CDR1 MNHEY, CDR2 SMNVEV (reference sequence). Trimming took off 3 bases at V and 8 bases at J, with 18 bases between the two ends. The CDR3 region is CASSFDRYTPSTQYF. For the CDR3, the DNA is TGTGCCAGCAGTTTTGACAGGTATACCCCCAGTACGCAGTATTTT.

This sequence joins TRBV7-2 and TRBJ2-1, with 12 bases fitting TRBD2. CDR1 and CDR2 from the germline V gene are SGHTA and FQGNSA. The CDR3 has 19 residues. J lost 4 bases, V lost 1 base, and 11 bases had no gene match. This CDR3 is CASSLGILAGGGFYNEQFF. The CDR3 coding sequence is TGTGCCAGCAGCTTAGGTATCCTAGCGGGAGGGGGGTTTTACAATGAGCAGTTCTTC.

The chain combines TRBV27 with TRBJ2-7; D is ambiguous. V was pared by 3 bases and J by 0 bases, with 6 bases between. This CDR3 has 13 amino acids. The germline V gene encodes CDR1 MNHEY and CDR2 SMNVEV (reference sequence). CDR3 sequence reads: CASSFHGSYEQYF. In DNA form, the CDR3 reads TGTGCCAGCAGTTTCCACGGCTCCTACGAGCAGTACTTC.

The V and J genes are TRBV7-9 and TRBJ2-5, with 8 bases identical to TRBD2. Germline V gene sequence: CDR1 SEHNR, CDR2 FQNEAQ (reference sequence). CDR3 length: 13 amino acids. Losses at the gene ends were 4 bases for V and 5 bases for J; bases not matched to a gene: 3. This chain's CDR3 is CASSSGGLETQYF. The CDR3 region has the DNA TGTGCCAGCAGCTCGGGGGGGCTGGAGACCCAGTACTTC.

This chain uses TRBV7-3 with TRBJ2-2; 7 bases fit TRBD2. Germline CDR1 SGHTA, CDR2 FQGTGA. V shed 5 bases, J shed 0 bases, and the junction held 6 bases outside the gene matches. CDR3 length: 16 residues. The CDR3 DNA is TGTGCCAGCAGCGATATAGCGGGTGCGAACACCGGGGAGCTGTTTTTT. This encodes CASSDIAGANTGELFF.

The chain carries TRBV7-9 and TRBJ2-1, with 9 bases aligning to TRBD1. Germline CDR1 and CDR2: SEHNR and FQNEAQ (reference sequence). Germline trimming cut 8 bases from V and 8 bases from J; bases unmatched to any gene: 13. CDR3 size: 15 residues. CDR3 region: CASYPGTGSFHEQFF. The CDR3 DNA reads as TGTGCCAGCTACCCCGGGACAGGGTCATTCCATGAGCAGTTCTTC.

The CDR3 sequence: CASSFGSGRGQETQYF. The CDR3 DNA reads as TGTGCCAGCAGTTTCGGTAGCGGGAGGGGGCAAGAGACCCAGTACTTC. The chain recombines TRBV27 with TRBJ2-5, with TRBD2 matching over 11 bases. J was trimmed by 2 bases and V by 3 bases; bases with no gene match: 5. CDR1 and CDR2 from the germline V gene are MNHEY and SMNVEV (reference sequence). The CDR3 consists of 16 residues.